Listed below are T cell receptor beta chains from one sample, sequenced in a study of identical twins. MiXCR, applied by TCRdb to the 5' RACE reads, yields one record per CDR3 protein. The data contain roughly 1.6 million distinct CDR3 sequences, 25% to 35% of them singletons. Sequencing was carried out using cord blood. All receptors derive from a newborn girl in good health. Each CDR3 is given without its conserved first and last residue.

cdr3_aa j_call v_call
ATSLGGRAYNEQY TRBJ2-7 TRBV15
ASSLGAPLTSADYNEQF TRBJ2-1 TRBV7-2
ASSLASETGELF TRBJ2-2 TRBV7-2
ASSRSGTSGVYEQF TRBJ2-1 TRBV4-2
ASSEAPRELF TRBJ2-2 TRBV2
ASSEGWQETQY TRBJ2-5 TRBV25-1
ASSRVGTEAF TRBJ1-1 TRBV12-3/TRBV12-4
ASSSRDRGRTEAF TRBJ1-1 TRBV5-1
ASTGQTKEPLH TRBJ1-6 TRBV28
ASSDRGRYSNQPQH TRBJ1-5 TRBV7-8
ASSQTGMAF TRBJ1-1 TRBV6-5
ASSQFATVYNEQF TRBJ2-1 TRBV4-2
ASSLSRASYEQY TRBJ2-7 TRBV27
SASEMPGTGYGYT TRBJ1-2 TRBV20-1
ASSFFPSYNEQF TRBJ2-1 TRBV27
ASSARERASTDTQY TRBJ2-3 TRBV25-1
ASSDSGQIAKNIQY TRBJ2-4 TRBV6-4
ASSGLAASNNEQF TRBJ2-1 TRBV9
ASRTSGDLNIQY TRBJ2-4 TRBV3-1
ASNPPVLSNTEAF TRBJ1-1 TRBV28
ASSKWDRGQETQF TRBJ2-1 TRBV21-1
SAILPTARGIRTDTQY TRBJ2-3 TRBV20-1
ASSLEGGAGYEQY TRBJ2-7 TRBV5-1
ASSQLASQETQY TRBJ2-5 TRBV4-2
ASSLSLEAF TRBJ1-1 TRBV12-3/TRBV12-4
ASSEVLAGKTQY TRBJ2-5 TRBV2
ASSYGRGRLNTEAF TRBJ1-1 TRBV5-1
ASSYSDRGTEAF TRBJ1-1 TRBV6-5
ASSKARRESYNEQF TRBJ2-1 TRBV21-1
AGSEGSLNEQF TRBJ2-1 TRBV2
ASKTSGSTDTQY TRBJ2-3 TRBV3-1
ASSFEEGYEQY TRBJ2-7 TRBV12-3/TRBV12-4
ASTLSGRGIYEQY TRBJ2-7 TRBV3-1
ASSPFSPADTQY TRBJ2-3 TRBV5-1
ASSPYETGGADEAF TRBJ1-1 TRBV5-1
SARWLALITDTQY TRBJ2-3 TRBV20-1
ASSQESPYEQY TRBJ2-7 TRBV4-2
ATSRVLTTTFSGNTIY TRBJ1-3 TRBV15
ATQANSYNEQF TRBJ2-1 TRBV10-3
ASSQPPTGDGNQPQH TRBJ1-5 TRBV4-1
ASSLVPGLAVGNEQY TRBJ2-5 TRBV11-2
ASSWKFWGLIYGYT TRBJ1-2 TRBV5-1